The 3 T cell receptor beta chains in this list originate from one sample, sequenced in a study of T cell changes during pregnancy in multiple sclerosis. TCRdb keeps only in-frame clones here, not all; method: immunoSEQ multiplex PCR. Of roughly 49,000 clones detected, around nine tenths appear once; the ten largest clones hold about 0.41%. Specimen: CD4+ T cells from peripheral blood mononuclear cells, collected in the second trimester of pregnancy. The receptor source for this set is a female donor in good health, enrolled as a control in a pregnancy study.

This chain links TRBV14 with TRBJ2-1; 11 nucleotides align to TRBD2. Trimming removed 4 bases from V and 4 bases from J; junction bases left unmatched: 6. Germline V gene lookup returns CDR1 SGHDN and CDR2 FVKESK. CDR3 length: 16 amino acids. The CDR3 reads CASSPQTSGVYNEQFF. The CDR3 region has the DNA TGTGCCAGCAGCCCTCAGACTAGCGGGGTATACAATGAGCAGTTCTTC.

V gene TRBV19 combines with J gene TRBJ2-2; 8 bases map to TRBD1. Per the germline V gene, CDR1 is LNHDA and CDR2 is SQIVND (reference sequence). V trimming: 9 bases; J trimming: 0 bases; junction bases outside the gene matches: 3. This CDR3 region has 14 residues. CDR3 residues: CASTDRANTGELFF. CDR3 DNA: TGTGCCAGCACGGACAGGGCGAACACCGGGGAGCTGTTTTTT.

The rearrangement joins TRBV9 to TRBJ2-5, with 10 bases fitting TRBD1. The germline V gene has CDR1 SGDLS and CDR2 YYNGEE. The CDR3 length is 17 residues. Trimming took 0 bases from V and 1 from J; bases not matched to a gene: 6. The CDR3 sequence is CASSVALGTGAQETQYF. In DNA, the CDR3 is TGTGCCAGCAGCGTAGCCCTAGGGACAGGGGCCCAAGAGACCCAGTACTTC.